A single sample is the source of the 28 T cell receptor beta chains below, sequenced in a study of blood T cell repertoires in COVID-19. The method was immunoSEQ multiplex PCR; TCRdb's version includes in-frame clones alone and lacks a portion of them. Among around 68,000 clones listed, 89% were seen once. The sample was peripheral blood. Every receptor here comes from a man in his fifties with active COVID-19.

The V call is TRBV5-4, the J call TRBJ2-6; the D gene is possibly TRBD1 (6 bases). The CDR3 has 16 residues. V dropped 2 bases and J dropped 0 bases, with 9 bases sitting between them. Per the germline V gene, CDR1 is SGHNT and CDR2 is YYREEE (reference sequence). Here the CDR3 DNA reads TGTGCCAGCAGCTTCAACAGGGCCTCTGGGGCCAACGTCCTGACTTTC. Translation: CASSFNRASGANVLTF.

V gene TRBV5-6 combines with J gene TRBJ2-3; 8 bases line up with TRBD1. This CDR3 has 18 amino acids. Looked up from germline, CDR1 is SGHDT and CDR2 is YYEEEE. Trimming took 0 bases from V and 3 from J; bases not matched to a gene: 12. CDR3 sequence reads: CASSLAQGAYVGTDTQYF. CDR3 bases: TGTGCCAGCAGCTTGGCGCAGGGGGCCTATGTTGGGACAGATACGCAGTATTTT. The complete variable domain, with remaining parts taken from reference TRBV5-6 and TRBJ2-3, reads DAGVTQSPTHLIKTRGQQVTLRCSPKSGHDTVSWYQQALGQGPQFIFQYYEEEERQRGNFPDRFSGHQFPNYSSELNVNALLLGDSALYLCASSLAQGAYVGTDTQYFGPGTRLTVL.

The chain recombines TRBV6-5 with TRBJ1-1, with 8 bases lining up with TRBD1. CDR3 length: 14 residues. CDR1 and CDR2 (germline): MNHEY, SVGAGI. Trimming at V came to 2 bases and at J to 4 bases, leaving 3 bases not matched to a gene. Here the CDR3 DNA reads TGTGCCAGCAGTTACCGACAGGGGAGCACTGAAGCTTTCTTT. It translates to CASSYRQGSTEAFF.

This clone was counted a few times. The rearrangement links TRBV6-6 to TRBJ1-1; tentative D call: TRBD1 (6 bases). The V end was cut by 5 bases, the J end by 3 bases, with 16 bases between. This CDR3 spans 15 amino acids. The V gene's germline CDR1 is MNHNY and CDR2 SVGAGI (reference sequence). The CDR3 region is CASSDQTGLDTEAFF. The CDR3 bases are TGTGCCAGCAGTGACCAGACAGGTCTGGACACTGAAGCTTTCTTT.

The chain uses TRBV13 and TRBJ1-2, with D maybe TRBD1 (5 bases). Deletions cut 1 base from V and 2 bases from J, with 8 bases between. The germline V gene encodes CDR1 PRHDT and CDR2 FYEKMQ (reference sequence). This CDR3 has 14 amino acids. The CDR3, as DNA: TGTGCCAGCAGCTTAGCAGGGCTCAACTATGGCTACACCTTC. This sequence encodes CASSLAGLNYGYTF.

This rearrangement joins TRBV3-1 (or the pseudogene TRBV3-2) to TRBJ2-7; possibly TRBD1 for D (6 bases). Germline V gene data show CDR1 as LGHDT and CDR2 as YNNKEL (reference sequence). The CDR3 sequence is 14 residues long. Trimming took off 5 bases at V and 6 bases at J, with 17 bases between the two ends. Here the CDR3 reads CASSARDMSPEQYF. The CDR3 nucleotides are TGTGCCAGCAGCGCTCGGGACATGAGTCCCGAGCAGTACTTC.

This clone was recorded only once. The rearrangement uses TRBV12-3 or TRBV12-4 and TRBJ1-2; TRBD1 agrees at 7 bases. This CDR3 is built from 13 residues. V lost 6 bases, J lost 7 bases, and 8 bases stayed unmatched. The CDR3 coding sequence is TGTGCCAGCAGCCCCCAGCAGGGGGTTGGCTACACCTTC. Translating gives CASSPQQGVGYTF.

In the case of this clone: The same CDR3 can be traced to other DNA sequences in this sample. This chain uses TRBV7-2 with TRBJ2-7; no clear D gene. Germline V lookup: CDR1 SGHTA, CDR2 FQGNSA. V dropped 4 bases and J dropped 4 bases, with 5 bases sitting between them. The CDR3 sequence is 11 residues long. The CDR3: CASSSYYEQYF. CDR3 nucleotides: TGTGCCAGCAGCTCTTATTACGAGCAGTACTTC.

This clone was detected only a few times. This chain's CDR3 is CASSLLRGKNTEAFF. The CDR3 nucleotides read TGCGCCAGCAGCCTACTAAGGGGAAAGAACACTGAAGCTTTCTTT. The gene calls are TRBV4-1 and TRBJ1-1; D might be TRBD1 (5 bases). Per the germline V gene, CDR1 is MGHRA and CDR2 is YSYEKL. V dropped 4 bases and J dropped 1 base, with 13 bases sitting between them. This CDR3 comprises 15 residues.

This sequence joins TRBV4-3 and TRBJ1-1, with D uncertain. The CDR3 has 16 amino acids. Trimming removed 3 bases from V and 2 bases from J, with 16 bases in between. The V gene's germline CDR1 is LGHNA and CDR2 YSLEER. The CDR3 region has the DNA TGCGCCAGCAGCCACCTGGGAGGACGGAGAAACACTGAAGCTTTCTTT. Translating gives CASSHLGGRRNTEAFF.

This clone was observed a handful of times. The chain couples TRBV7-8 to TRBJ1-5; D remains unclear. CDR1 and CDR2 from the germline V gene are SGHVS and FQNEAQ. The CDR3 extends over 14 amino acids. The ends were cut back, 1 base at V and 9 bases at J, with 13 bases in the middle. The CDR3 bases are TGTGCCAGCAGCTTAGTGGGAGTTAAGGGGCCCCAGCATTTT. Translation gives CASSLVGVKGPQHF.

V gene TRBV7-2 combines with J gene TRBJ2-7; 7 bases match TRBD1. The junction had 8 bases not matched to a gene; V was cut back by 5 bases and J by 1 base. Germline V gives CDR1 SGHTA, CDR2 FQGNSA. This CDR3 spans 15 amino acids. CDR3 coding DNA: TGTGCCAGCAGCGAATTTGGGACAGCATCCTACGAGCAGTACTTC. Its translation: CASSEFGTASYEQYF.

This chain links TRBV5-4 with TRBJ1-2, with D hard to call. The CDR3 spans 13 residues. V was cut by 0 bases and J by 2 bases, with 5 bases left in between. The germline V gene has CDR1 SGHNT and CDR2 YYREEE (reference sequence). The CDR3 bases are TGTGCCAGCAGCTTGGACATCAACTATGGCTACACCTTC. Translation gives CASSLDINYGYTF.

V is TRBV7-2 and J is TRBJ2-5, with D perhaps TRBD2 (5 bases). Deletions cut 8 bases from V and 2 bases from J, with 12 bases between. Germline assignment: CDR1 SGHTA and CDR2 FQGNSA. The CDR3 is made up of 13 amino acids. The chain's CDR3 is CASRSRGQETQYF. In DNA form, the CDR3 reads TGTGCCAGCCGCTCTCGGGGACAAGAGACCCAGTACTTC.

The chain is built from TRBV6-2 or TRBV6-3 and TRBJ2-5, with 10 bases lining up with TRBD2. V lost 7 bases and J lost 0; bases outside the gene matches: 14. The CDR3 totals 18 residues. Germline V gene lookup returns CDR1 MNHEY and CDR2 SVGEGT. The DNA of the CDR3 is TGTGCCAGCACCCCAGGGGGTAGCGGGGGGAACTACCAAGAGACCCAGTACTTC. Translated: CASTPGGSGGNYQETQYF.

The chain combines TRBV19 with TRBJ2-5; 7 nucleotides match TRBD1. Germline CDR1 reads LNHDA; CDR2 reads SQIVND (reference sequence). The CDR3 extends over 15 amino acids. V gave up 8 bases and J gave up 5 bases; unmatched junction bases: 14. The CDR3 here is CASGDEQRGQETQYF. The CDR3 nucleotides read TGTGCCAGTGGCGATGAGCAAAGGGGGCAGGAGACCCAGTACTTC. The entire variable domain, with the rest obtained from reference TRBV19 and TRBJ2-5, is as follows: DGGITQSPKYLFRKEGQNVTLSCEQNLNHDAMYWYRQDPGQGLRLIYYSQIVNDFQKGDIAEGYSVSREKKESFPLTVTSAQKNPTAFYLCASGDEQRGQETQYFGPGTRLLVL.

This clone is a singleton in its sample. The V call is TRBV29-1, the J call TRBJ2-7, with TRBD2 identical over 12 bases. Per the germline V gene, CDR1 is SQVTM and CDR2 is ANQGSEA. The CDR3 length is 15 residues. The V segment lost 1 base and the J segment 5 bases; nucleotides outside the gene matches: 6. CDR3 sequence: CSVEVGSSGGDEQYF. The CDR3 DNA follows: TGCAGCGTTGAAGTCGGTTCTAGCGGGGGGGACGAGCAGTACTTC.

The CDR3 here is CASSSDKGTNEKLFF. The CDR3, as DNA: TGTGCTTCAAGCTCGGACAAGGGCACTAATGAAAAACTGTTTTTT. The chain links TRBV10-3 to TRBJ1-4, with a possible D match to TRBD1 (5 bases). This CDR3 spans 15 amino acids. Per germline, CDR1 ENHRY and CDR2 SYGVKD.

The chain recombines TRBV11-2 with TRBJ2-3; 9 bases are a match to TRBD2. V lost 1 base to trimming and J lost 1 base; unmatched junction nucleotides: 3. This CDR3 has 16 residues. Germline CDR1 is SGHAT and CDR2 is FQNNGV. CDR3 loop: CASSLVSGGRTDTQYF. The CDR3 region has the DNA TGTGCCAGCAGCTTAGTGAGCGGGGGGCGCACAGATACGCAGTATTTT.

This clone has a handful of counts. The CDR3 protein is CASSAGQGNTIYF. In DNA form, the CDR3 reads TGTGCCAGCAGCGCGGGACAGGGAAACACCATATATTTT. This chain connects TRBV9 to TRBJ1-3; 7 bases align to TRBD1. The germline V gene encodes CDR1 SGDLS and CDR2 YYNGEE. The CDR3 is 13 amino acids. The V segment lost 3 bases and the J segment 4 bases; nucleotides outside the gene matches: 1. Full variable domain (remainder filled in from reference TRBV9 and TRBJ1-3): DSGVTQTPKHLITATGQRVTLRCSPRSGDLSVYWYQQSLDQGLQFLIQYYNGEERAKGNILERFSAQQFPDLHSELNLSSLELGDSALYFCASSAGQGNTIYFGEGSWLTVV.

This chain links TRBV4-1 with TRBJ2-7, with 10 bases matching TRBD2. V shed 0 bases, J shed 0 bases, and the junction held 2 bases outside the gene matches. From germline, CDR1 is MGHRA and CDR2 YSYEKL. The length of the CDR3 is 16 residues. Written as DNA, the CDR3 is TGCGCCAGCAGCCAAGATCAGCGGGGGGGCTCCTACGAGCAGTACTTC. Its protein product is CASSQDQRGGSYEQYF.

The V gene is TRBV18, the J gene TRBJ2-3; D possibly corresponds to TRBD2 (5 bases). CDR1 is KGHSH, CDR2 LQKENI, per germline. Trimming removed 5 bases at V and 7 bases at J, with 10 bases between. This CDR3 spans 12 amino acids. The CDR3 nucleotides read TGTGCCAGCTCAGACTACTCAAATACGCAGTATTTT. It yields the protein CASSDYSNTQYF. The full variable domain, its missing parts supplied by reference TRBV18 and TRBJ2-3, is NAGVMQNPRHLVRRRGQEARLRCSPMKGHSHVYWYRQLPEEGLKFMVYLQKENIIDESGMPKERFSAEFPKEGPSILRIQQVVRGDSAAYFCASSDYSNTQYFGPGTRLTVL.

This chain uses TRBV7-2 with TRBJ1-6; possible D gene TRBD1, 6 bases. The CDR3 length is 16 residues. Trimming took off 0 bases at V and 9 bases at J, with 15 bases between the two ends. CDR1 is SGHTA, CDR2 FQGNSA, per germline. The CDR3 region is CASSLAQGAVGSPLHF. In DNA, the CDR3 is TGTGCCAGCAGCTTAGCACAGGGTGCTGTAGGTTCACCCCTCCACTTT.

The V gene is TRBV4-1, the J gene TRBJ1-5; the D gene is possibly TRBD1 (5 bases). The CDR3 runs to 18 residues. Looked up from germline, CDR1 is MGHRA and CDR2 is YSYEKL. Trimming shortened V by 8 bases and J by 0 bases, and 23 bases separated the two germline ends. The CDR3 bases are TGCGCCAGCGGGGCAGGCGGTTTACCCCCTTATAGCAATCAGCCCCAGCATTTT. This translates into CASGAGGLPPYSNQPQHF.

The chain carries TRBV23-1 and TRBJ2-5; D is unclear. TRBV23-1 is an ORF, with its function uncertain. The V end was cut by 4 bases, the J end by 3 bases, with 15 bases between. CDR3 size: 15 residues. The CDR3 DNA reads TGCGCCAGCAGTCCGGGTGATTTAGTAGAAGAGACCCAGTACTTC. It translates to CASSPGDLVEETQYF.

CDR3 loop: CASSRGGDTEAFF. The CDR3 DNA sequence: TGTGCCAGCAGCAGGGGAGGGGACACTGAAGCTTTCTTT. J is TRBJ1-1 and V is TRBV6-5; weak D call: TRBD1 (6 bases). Germline CDR1 is MNHEY and CDR2 is SVGAGI. Trimming shortened V by 6 bases and J by 3 bases, and 11 bases separated the two germline ends. The CDR3 runs to 13 residues.

This rearrangement joins TRBV28 to TRBJ1-4, with a weak D call TRBD1 (6 bases). CDR1 and CDR2 (germline): MDHEN, SYDVKM. The CDR3 is made up of 14 amino acids. V lost 8 bases and J 7 bases, leaving 17 bases between the germline ends. The CDR3 region is CASGTAGASEKLFF. CDR3 DNA: TGTGCCAGCGGAACTGCGGGGGCGAGTGAAAAACTGTTTTTT. The entire variable domain, with the rest obtained from reference TRBV28 and TRBJ1-4, is as follows: DVKVTQSSRYLVKRTGEKVFLECVQDMDHENMFWYRQDPGLGLRLIYFSYDVKMKEKGDIPEGYSVSREKKERFSLILESASTNQTSMYLCASGTAGASEKLFFGSGTQLSVL.

The chain joins TRBV10-1 to TRBJ2-5; a weak D match, TRBD2 (6 bases). Trimming cost V 0 bases and J 4 bases, with 9 bases left between them. The germline V gene has CDR1 WNHNN and CDR2 SYGVQD (reference sequence). The CDR3 covers 14 residues. The chain's CDR3 is CASSESEGRETQYF. In DNA, the CDR3 is TGCGCCAGCAGTGAGTCGGAGGGTAGAGAGACCCAGTACTTC.